Listed here are 8 T cell receptor beta chains from one sample, sequenced in a study of blood T cell repertoires in COVID-19. Repertoires were generated with immunoSEQ multiplex PCR, while TCRdb's copy carries only in-frame clones and drops some. The top ten clones hold 3% to 5% of a sample with some 120,000 clones, approximately 87% of them seen once. The sample comprised peripheral blood. All receptors derive from a man aged 60 to 75 with acute or convalescent COVID-19.

This rearrangement joins TRBV4-1 to TRBJ2-7; 9 bases agree with TRBD1. Germline assignment: CDR1 MGHRA and CDR2 YSYEKL. The CDR3 spans 16 residues. Trimming at V came to 0 bases and at J to 4 bases, leaving 7 bases not matched to a gene. The CDR3 spells CASSQDSTGQGYEQYF. Written as DNA, the CDR3 is TGCGCCAGCAGCCAAGACAGCACGGGACAGGGATACGAGCAGTACTTC.

This clone occurred many times. The chain recombines TRBV28 with TRBJ1-2, with 8 nucleotides matching TRBD1. Germline CDR1 MDHEN, CDR2 SYDVKM. With V trimmed by 5 bases and J by 7 bases, 6 bases remained unmatched. CDR3 length: 13 amino acids. CDR3 sequence: CASSPGQGSGYTF. The CDR3 DNA reads TGTGCCAGCAGTCCCGGACAGGGCAGTGGCTACACCTTC.

This CDR3 reads CASSRDSRETQYF. CDR3 DNA sequence: TGTGCCAGTAGCCGGGATTCTAGAGAGACCCAGTACTTC. This rearrangement joins TRBV19 to TRBJ2-5, with D tentatively TRBD2 (5 bases). The V gene's germline CDR1 is LNHDA and CDR2 SQIVND (reference sequence). There are 13 residues in the CDR3. V was pared by 6 bases and J by 4 bases, with 12 bases between.

V usage is TRBV19 and J usage is TRBJ2-3, with 11 bases fitting TRBD2. The CDR3 is 15 residues long. Trimming at V came to 3 bases and at J to 5 bases, leaving 4 bases not matched to a gene. Germline V CDR1 and CDR2: LNHDA, SQIVND (reference sequence). CDR3 sequence reads: CASSILGLAGDTQYF. In DNA form, the CDR3 reads TGTGCCAGTAGTATCCTCGGACTAGCGGGAGATACGCAGTATTTT.

This sequence joins TRBV7-9 and TRBJ2-2; 10 bases line up with TRBD1. There are 15 residues in the CDR3. From germline, CDR1 is SEHNR and CDR2 FQNEAQ (reference sequence). J gave up 7 bases and V 4 bases, and 6 bases lay outside the gene matches. In nucleotides, the CDR3 is TGTGCCAGCAGCTATGGGACAGGGGTTATCGGGGAGCTGTTTTTT. Protein product: CASSYGTGVIGELFF.

This chain connects TRBV5-6 to TRBJ1-2, with D uncertain. CDR1 SGHDT and CDR2 YYEEEE come from the germline V gene. This CDR3 is built from 14 residues. V was pared by 0 bases and J by 2 bases, with 8 bases between. Here the CDR3 DNA reads TGTGCCAGCAGCTTGGGTGCACTAAACTATGGCTACACCTTC. The encoded protein is CASSLGALNYGYTF. Based on the CDR3 plus reference TRBV5-6 and TRBJ1-2, the full variable domain is DAGVTQSPTHLIKTRGQQVTLRCSPKSGHDTVSWYQQALGQGPQFIFQYYEEEERQRGNFPDRFSGHQFPNYSSELNVNALLLGDSALYLCASSLGALNYGYTFGSGTRLTVV.

The rearrangement joins TRBV5-4 to TRBJ2-5; unclear D gene. The ends were cut back, 2 bases at V and 2 bases at J, with 10 bases in the middle. Looked up from germline, CDR1 is SGHNT and CDR2 is YYREEE (reference sequence). CDR3 length: 14 residues. In DNA form, the CDR3 reads TGTGCCAGCAGCTTACCGGCAGGTCAAGAGACCCAGTACTTC. This translates into CASSLPAGQETQYF.

The chain employs TRBV7-3 and TRBJ2-3; 9 bases align to TRBD2. Germline V lookup: CDR1 SGHTA, CDR2 FQGTGA. V shed 1 base, J shed 4 bases, and the junction held 3 bases outside the gene matches. This CDR3 is built from 15 residues. The CDR3 sequence is CASSLIAGDSDTQYF. The DNA of the CDR3 is TGTGCCAGCAGCTTAATAGCGGGAGATTCAGATACGCAGTATTTT.